This entry is about one T cell receptor beta chain. What it binds is unknown. These data are taken from a study of blood T cells in healthy people across ages. Isolating PBMCs gave at least 6 million of these cells per sample. It was with a sample-barcoded 5' primer and a J-beta primer mix that a second PCR of roughly 7 to 12 cycles was run. Through a template-switch adaptor with 12 random nucleotides, each cDNA molecule received a tag. MiXCR, run by TCRdb on the 5' RACE reads, gives a single entry per CDR3 protein. The sample includes some 890,000 distinct CDR3 sequences, under 35% of them seen just once. Trimming cost V 1 base and J 8 bases, with 8 bases left between them. This CDR3 has 12 amino acids. Per germline, CDR1 MGHRA and CDR2 YSYEKL. Notes on the study in general: Older age coincided with a roughly linear decline in TCR beta diversity per million T cells.

The same specimen was also included in a second study, on T cells of mothers and their children.

The clonotype was recovered from a woman aged 35 to 49 in good health. This sequence joins TRBV4-1 and TRBJ1-2; no clear D gene. The material sequenced was blood. The CDR3 DNA sequence: TGCGCCAGCAGCCAAGTAAACGGGGGCTACACCTTC. Amino acids: CASSQVNGGYTF.